Shown below are 26 T cell receptor beta chains from a single sample sequenced in a study of CD8+ T cells in alopecia areata. Treatment here: oral pan-JAK inhibitor, 5-10 mg twice daily. cDNA reverse transcribed from extracted RNA served as the sequencing template. Sequencing used immunoSEQ multiplex PCR; TCRdb keeps in-frame clones, though not all of them. The table shows about 200,000 clones, with under 40% occurring only once. The material sequenced was CD4+ T cells sorted from blood, taken at roughly week 30, from a patient treated with tofacitinib. These receptor sequences come from a human donor with alopecia areata.

The CDR3 nucleotides are TGTGCCAGCAGCGGGGAGACGAACATTCAGTACTTC. It codes for CASSGETNIQYF. The chain employs TRBV7-9 and TRBJ2-4; a possible D gene is TRBD2 (5 bases). The CDR3 has 12 residues. In germline, CDR1 is SEHNR, CDR2 FQNEAQ (reference sequence). V was pared by 5 bases and J by 7 bases, with 9 bases between.

This rearrangement joins TRBV18 to TRBJ1-2, with D possibly being TRBD1 (6 bases). The ends were cut back, 3 bases at V and 0 bases at J, with 14 bases in the middle. Germline lookup yields CDR1 KGHSH and CDR2 LQKENI. This CDR3 spans 16 amino acids. For the CDR3, the DNA is TGTGCCAGCTCACCTGCCGGGACACGAGCTAACTATGGCTACACCTTC. Translation: CASSPAGTRANYGYTF.

The CDR3 sequence: CASSFSLRQGRGAKNIQYF. In DNA, the CDR3 is TGTGCCAGCAGCTTTTCCCTAAGACAGGGCAGAGGAGCCAAAAACATTCAGTACTTC. The chain links TRBV11-2 to TRBJ2-4, with 7 positions matching TRBD1. CDR3 length: 19 residues. Germline V gene sequence: CDR1 SGHAT, CDR2 FQNNGV. The ends lost 3 bases at V and 0 bases at J; junction bases unmatched: 14.

This clone was counted a few times. The rearrangement joins TRBV5-1 to TRBJ1-2; TRBD1 is a possible D gene (5 bases). The CDR3 covers 13 residues. V lost 5 bases and J lost 4, with 12 bases in between. CDR1 is SGHRS, CDR2 YFSETQ, per germline. The CDR3 is CASRSRVSYGYTF. CDR3 DNA: TGCGCCAGCAGATCCAGGGTGAGCTATGGCTACACCTTC.

The chain uses TRBV5-6 and TRBJ2-7; D possibly matches TRBD1 or TRBD2 (5 bases each). Germline V gives CDR1 SGHDT, CDR2 YYEEEE. Trimming stripped 2 bases from V and 6 bases from J, with 12 bases between. The CDR3 has 13 residues. CDR3 in DNA: TGTGCCAGCAGCTTTGGGACGCCTCTCGAGCAGTACTTC. Its translation: CASSFGTPLEQYF.

The rearrangement uses TRBV7-8 and TRBJ2-5; TRBD2 might be the D (6 bases). This CDR3 contains 18 residues. CDR1 is SGHVS and CDR2 is FQNEAQ in the germline V gene. Trimming removed 0 bases at V and 1 base at J, with 18 bases between. The CDR3: CASSLALGRTRSQETQYF. CDR3 bases: TGTGCCAGCAGCTTAGCGCTTGGGAGGACGAGAAGCCAAGAGACCCAGTACTTC.

The chain combines TRBV6-6 with TRBJ1-1; TRBD1 matches 8 bases. J lost 6 bases, V lost 6 bases, and 12 bases had no gene match. Germline lookup yields CDR1 MNHNY and CDR2 SVGAGI (reference sequence). The CDR3 length is 15 residues. This chain's CDR3 is CASSHNLQGGAEAFF. The CDR3 DNA sequence: TGTGCCAGCAGCCACAACCTACAGGGGGGGGCTGAAGCTTTCTTT.

J is TRBJ2-3 and V is TRBV5-1; 7 positions match TRBD1. Trimming cost V 7 bases and J 2 bases; bases outside gene matches: 7. CDR3 size: 14 residues. Germline loops: CDR1 SGHRS, CDR2 YFSETQ. The CDR3 DNA sequence: TGCGCCAGCCGACAGGGACCAGTCACAGATACGCAGTATTTT. Protein product: CASRQGPVTDTQYF.

This clone was recorded a few times. CDR3 sequence (DNA): TGTGCCAGCTCACCCCTCGAAGGGGACACAGATACGCAGTATTTT. The encoded protein is CASSPLEGDTDTQYF. This chain joins TRBV18 and TRBJ2-3, with D possibly matching TRBD1 (5 bases). In germline, CDR1 is KGHSH, CDR2 LQKENI. The CDR3 spans 15 residues. Trimming removed 3 bases from V and 2 bases from J, with 12 bases in between.

The rearrangement joins TRBV30 to TRBJ1-1, with D perhaps matching TRBD1 (6 bases). CDR3 length: 18 amino acids. CDR1 is GTSNPN, CDR2 SVGIG, per germline (reference sequence). V lost 3 bases and J lost 0, with 23 bases in between. The CDR3 DNA reads TGTGCCTGGAGACTATCAGGGGTGCTGGGAGGGATGAACACTGAAGCTTTCTTT. Translating gives CAWRLSGVLGGMNTEAFF.

The chain carries TRBV27 and TRBJ1-5; D is perhaps TRBD1 (6 bases). Trimming took 5 bases from V and 8 from J, leaving 16 bases between them. CDR1 and CDR2 (germline): MNHEY, SMNVEV (reference sequence). CDR3 length: 14 amino acids. DNA of the CDR3: TGTGCCAGCAGTCGTCAGGGGAACGGTAAGCCCCAGCATTTT. Translation: CASSRQGNGKPQHF.

This clone has a handful of counts. This chain links TRBV5-1 with TRBJ1-5; no clear D. The CDR3 has 13 amino acids. CDR1 is SGHRS and CDR2 is YFSETQ in the germline V gene. V lost 0 bases and J lost 4, with 5 bases in between. CDR3 sequence (DNA): TGCGCCAGCAGCTTGGAAGCGAATCAGCCCCAGCATTTT. Its translation is CASSLEANQPQHF.

This clone has more than one count but fewer than ten. V is TRBV27 and J is TRBJ2-7; D remains ambiguous. Between the trimmed V and J ends, which lost 0 bases and 2 bases, there was a span of 11 bases. The CDR3 contains 15 residues. Germline CDR1 reads MNHEY; CDR2 reads SMNVEV (reference sequence). This CDR3 is CASSLSPAPTYEQYF. The DNA of the CDR3 is TGTGCCAGCAGTTTATCGCCAGCCCCCACCTACGAGCAGTACTTC.

The chain links TRBV11-2 to TRBJ2-7; TRBD2 agrees at 8 bases. With 5 bases clipped from V and 3 bases from J, the junction kept 6 bases outside the gene matches. CDR1 SGHAT and CDR2 FQNNGV come from the germline V gene. This CDR3 has 14 amino acids. CDR3: CASSNSGDYYEQYF. CDR3 in DNA: TGTGCCAGCAGCAATAGCGGGGACTACTACGAGCAGTACTTC.

The CDR3 here is CASSLADGSGLPYEQYF. CDR3 sequence (DNA): TGCGCCAGCAGCTTGGCCGATGGTAGCGGGTTACCCTACGAGCAGTACTTC. The chain has TRBV5-1 and TRBJ2-7; 7 bases are shared with TRBD2. This CDR3 has 17 amino acids. In germline, CDR1 is SGHRS, CDR2 YFSETQ. V was pared by 0 bases and J by 2 bases, with 11 bases of the junction left unmatched.

This chain connects TRBV4-2 to TRBJ2-7; D not resolved. Trimming took off 1 base at V and 5 bases at J, with 18 bases between the two ends. CDR1 is LGHNA, CDR2 YNFKEQ, per germline. This CDR3 region has 16 residues. In nucleotides, the CDR3 is TGTGCCAGCAGCCAAGTTTGGGCCGAAACTGGGGACGAGCAGTACTTC. This translates into CASSQVWAETGDEQYF.

This clone has a handful of counts. The chain is built from TRBV5-1 and TRBJ1-2, with a weak D call TRBD1 (6 bases). Trimming removed 4 bases at V and 4 bases at J, with 23 bases between. Germline lookup yields CDR1 SGHRS and CDR2 YFSETQ. The CDR3 is 17 residues long. CDR3 nucleotide sequence: TGCGCCAGCAGCCGGGGTGGAGACAGGCAGTCAAGCTATGGCTACACCTTC. It codes for CASSRGGDRQSSYGYTF.

This clone has only a few counts. The rearrangement uses TRBV5-4 and TRBJ2-1, with 7 bases lining up with TRBD2. V shed 4 bases and J 8 bases; nucleotides not matched to a gene: 12. The length of the CDR3 is 15 residues. Germline V CDR1 and CDR2: SGHNT, YYREEE (reference sequence). CDR3: CASSHGLAVGDEQFF. CDR3 nucleotide sequence: TGTGCCAGCAGCCACGGGCTAGCGGTGGGGGATGAGCAGTTCTTC.

This clone occurred many times. This rearrangement joins TRBV7-6 to TRBJ2-7, with TRBD2 as a possible D gene (5 bases). With 5 bases removed from V and 2 bases from J, the gap between germline ends came to 16 bases. The CDR3 runs 15 residues. Per germline, CDR1 SGHVS and CDR2 FNYEAQ. CDR3: CASSHNPTGTYEQYF. Written as DNA, the CDR3 is TGTGCCAGCAGCCATAACCCGACGGGGACCTACGAGCAGTACTTC.

There are a few counts of this clone. The DNA for the CDR3 is TGTGCCAGCAGCTTAGTTTCACACCACACTGAAGCTTTCTTT. Translating it yields CASSLVSHHTEAFF. The chain links TRBV7-9 to TRBJ1-1; D call uncertain. Germline V CDR1 and CDR2: SEHNR, FQNEAQ (reference sequence). The ends were cut back, 1 base at V and 3 bases at J, with 9 bases in the middle. The CDR3 has 14 residues.

This clone was seen only a few times. V is TRBV29-1 and J is TRBJ1-4, with TRBD1 matching 7 bases. CDR3 size: 12 residues. Germline loops: CDR1 SQVTM, CDR2 ANQGSEA. Trimming at V came to 7 bases and at J to 3 bases, leaving 2 bases not matched to a gene. CDR3 nucleotide sequence: TGCAGCGCCAGGGGGGCTAATGAAAAACTGTTTTTT. This translates into CSARGANEKLFF.

This clone has just a few counts. V gene TRBV27 combines with J gene TRBJ2-6; D gene ambiguous. Germline V gives CDR1 MNHEY, CDR2 SMNVEV (reference sequence). Trimming took 5 bases from V and 1 from J, leaving 9 bases between them. This CDR3 region has 15 residues. The CDR3 sequence is CASSVRVSGANVLTF. DNA of the CDR3: TGTGCCAGCAGTGTAAGGGTTTCTGGGGCCAACGTCCTGACTTTC.

There are a few counts of this clone. The CDR3 here is CAWTRQGDQPQHF. CDR3 sequence (DNA): TGTGCCTGGACCAGACAGGGGGACCAGCCCCAGCATTTT. The chain combines TRBV30 with TRBJ1-5; 9 nucleotides align to TRBD1. The ends lost 4 bases at V and 7 bases at J; junction bases unmatched: 5. Germline V gene lookup returns CDR1 GTSNPN and CDR2 SVGIG (reference sequence). The CDR3 has 13 residues.

The chain uses TRBV5-1 and TRBJ2-7, with D hard to call. This CDR3 is built from 14 residues. Per the germline V gene, CDR1 is SGHRS and CDR2 is YFSETQ. V was trimmed by 3 bases and J by 3 bases, leaving 13 bases between them. This chain's CDR3 is CASSYSPRDYEQYF. In DNA, the CDR3 is TGCGCCAGCAGCTATAGTCCCCGCGACTACGAGCAGTACTTC.

The V gene is TRBV20-1, the J gene TRBJ2-5; D not certain. This CDR3 contains 11 residues. Germline lookup yields CDR1 DFQATT and CDR2 SNEGSKA (reference sequence). Between the trimmed V and J ends, which lost 8 bases and 5 bases, there was a span of 12 bases. The CDR3 bases are TGCAGTTGGGTGCTGGTGGAGACCCAGTACTTC. Translation gives CSWVLVETQYF.

The V gene is TRBV7-2, the J gene TRBJ1-2, with 7 bases that match TRBD1. V trimming: 5 bases; J trimming: 4 bases; junction bases outside the gene matches: 4. Germline V gene lookup returns CDR1 SGHTA and CDR2 FQGNSA. The CDR3 is made up of 13 amino acids. CDR3 sequence: CASSNRGSYGYTF. The CDR3 DNA reads TGTGCCAGCAGCAACAGGGGTAGCTATGGCTACACCTTC.